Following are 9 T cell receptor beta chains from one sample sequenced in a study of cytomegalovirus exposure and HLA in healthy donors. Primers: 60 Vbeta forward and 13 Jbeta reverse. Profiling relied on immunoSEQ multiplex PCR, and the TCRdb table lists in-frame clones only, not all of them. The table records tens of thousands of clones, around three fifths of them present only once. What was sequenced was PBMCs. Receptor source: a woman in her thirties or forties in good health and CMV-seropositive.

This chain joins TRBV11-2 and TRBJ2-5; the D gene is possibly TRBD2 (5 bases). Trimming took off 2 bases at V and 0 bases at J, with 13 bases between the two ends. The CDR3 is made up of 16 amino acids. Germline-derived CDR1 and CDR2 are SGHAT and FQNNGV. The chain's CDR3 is CASSLTASTNQETQYF. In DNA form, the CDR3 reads TGTGCCAGCAGCTTAACCGCTAGCACGAACCAAGAGACCCAGTACTTC. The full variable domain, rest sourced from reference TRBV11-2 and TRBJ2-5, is EAGVAQSPRYKIIEKRQSVAFWCNPISGHATLYWYQQILGQGPKLLIQFQNNGVVDDSQLPKDRFSAERLKGVDSTLKIQPAKLEDSAVYLCASSLTASTNQETQYFGPGTRLLVL.

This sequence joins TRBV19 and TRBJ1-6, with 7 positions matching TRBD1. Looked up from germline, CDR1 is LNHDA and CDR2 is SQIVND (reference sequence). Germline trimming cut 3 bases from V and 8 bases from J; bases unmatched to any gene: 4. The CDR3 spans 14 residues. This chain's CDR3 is CASSIKTGDSPLHF. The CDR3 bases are TGTGCCAGTAGTATTAAAACAGGGGATTCACCCCTCCACTTT.

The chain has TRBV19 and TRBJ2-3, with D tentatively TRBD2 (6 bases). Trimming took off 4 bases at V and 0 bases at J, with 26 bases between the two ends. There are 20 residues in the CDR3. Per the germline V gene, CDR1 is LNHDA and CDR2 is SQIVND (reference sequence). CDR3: CASSKRAGLLPTPSTDTQYF. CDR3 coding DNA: TGTGCCAGTAGTAAAAGGGCGGGGCTACTACCTACTCCTAGCACAGATACGCAGTATTTT.

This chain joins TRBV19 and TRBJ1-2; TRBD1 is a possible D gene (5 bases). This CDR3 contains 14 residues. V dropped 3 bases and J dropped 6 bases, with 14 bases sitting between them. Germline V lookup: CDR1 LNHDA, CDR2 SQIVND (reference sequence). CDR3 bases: TGTGCCAGTAGTATGGGCCAGGGAATACATGGCTACACCTTC. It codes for CASSMGQGIHGYTF. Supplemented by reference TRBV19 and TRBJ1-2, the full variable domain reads DGGITQSPKYLFRKEGQNVTLSCEQNLNHDAMYWYRQDPGQGLRLIYYSQIVNDFQKGDIAEGYSVSREKKESFPLTVTSAQKNPTAFYLCASSMGQGIHGYTFGSGTRLTVV.

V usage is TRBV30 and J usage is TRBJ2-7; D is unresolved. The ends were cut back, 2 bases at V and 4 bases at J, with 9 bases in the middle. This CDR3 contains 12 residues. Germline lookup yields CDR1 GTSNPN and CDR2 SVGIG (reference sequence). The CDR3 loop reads CAWSYSSYEQYF. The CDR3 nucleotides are TGTGCCTGGAGTTACAGCTCATACGAGCAGTACTTC.

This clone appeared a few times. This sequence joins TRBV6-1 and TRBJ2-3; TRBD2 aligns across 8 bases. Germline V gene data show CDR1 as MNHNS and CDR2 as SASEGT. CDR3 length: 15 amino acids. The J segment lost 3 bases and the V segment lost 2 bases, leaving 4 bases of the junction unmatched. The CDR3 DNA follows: TGTGCCAGCAGTGAACCGGGACTAGGGACAGATACGCAGTATTTT. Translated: CASSEPGLGTDTQYF.

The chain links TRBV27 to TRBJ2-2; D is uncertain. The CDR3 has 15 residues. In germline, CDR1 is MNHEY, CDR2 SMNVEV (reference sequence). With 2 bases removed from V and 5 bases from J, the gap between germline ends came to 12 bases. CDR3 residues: CASSLIPGRTGELFF. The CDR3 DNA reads TGTGCCAGCAGTTTAATACCAGGTAGAACCGGGGAGCTGTTTTTT.

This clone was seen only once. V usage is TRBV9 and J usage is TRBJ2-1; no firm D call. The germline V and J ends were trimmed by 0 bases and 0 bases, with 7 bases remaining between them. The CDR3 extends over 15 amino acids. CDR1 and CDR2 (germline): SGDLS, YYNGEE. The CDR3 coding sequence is TGTGCCAGCAGCGTAGGCGCGAGCTCCTACAATGAGCAGTTCTTC. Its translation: CASSVGASSYNEQFF. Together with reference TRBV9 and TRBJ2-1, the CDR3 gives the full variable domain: DSGVTQTPKHLITATGQRVTLRCSPRSGDLSVYWYQQSLDQGLQFLIQYYNGEERAKGNILERFSAQQFPDLHSELNLSSLELGDSALYFCASSVGASSYNEQFFGPGTRLTVL.

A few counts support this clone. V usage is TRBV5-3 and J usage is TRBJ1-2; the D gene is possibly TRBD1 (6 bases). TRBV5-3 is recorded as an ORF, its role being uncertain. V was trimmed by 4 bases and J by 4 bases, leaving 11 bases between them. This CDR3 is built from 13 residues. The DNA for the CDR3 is TGTGCCAGAAGCGTTAGGGGGTTCTATGGCTACACCTTC. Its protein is CARSVRGFYGYTF.